This is a list of T cell receptor beta chains from one sample in a study of blood T cell repertoires in COVID-19. Repertoires were generated with immunoSEQ multiplex PCR, while TCRdb's copy carries only in-frame clones and drops some. The sample gives approximately 250,000 clones, roughly 85% of which show up once; around 1% is in the top ten. Sequencing was performed on peripheral blood. Every receptor here comes from a man aged 35 to 55 with acute or convalescent COVID-19. CDR3s include the opening cysteine and the closing phenylalanine or tryptophan. D genes are given only for firm matches. Part of the rows lack a size; the others show once, few, many or a class for expanded clones.

len: 15
abundance: NA
v_gene: TRBV5-1
d_gene: NA
j_gene: TRBJ2-7
CDR3aa: CASSLGGAGSYEQYF
CDR3nt: TGCGCCAGCAGCTTAGGGGGGGCAGGCTCCTACGAGCAGTACTTC

len: 15
abundance: once
v_gene: TRBV29-1
d_gene: TRBD2
j_gene: TRBJ2-3
CDR3aa: CSVAPLAASTDTQYF
CDR3nt: TGCAGCGTCGCCCCTCTAGCGGCTAGCACAGATACGCAGTATTTT

len: 14
abundance: NA
v_gene: TRBV6-5
d_gene: TRBD1
j_gene: TRBJ1-1
CDR3aa: CASLLRGRGTEAFF
CDR3nt: TGTGCCAGCCTACTCAGGGGGCGCGGCACTGAAGCTTTCTTT

len: 15
abundance: NA
v_gene: TRBV3-1/TRBV3-2
d_gene: TRBD1
j_gene: TRBJ2-5
CDR3aa: CASTKRQGVQETQYF
CDR3nt: TGTGCCAGCACCAAAAGGCAGGGGGTTCAAGAGACCCAGTACTTC

len: 13
abundance: NA
v_gene: TRBV29-1
d_gene: TRBD1
j_gene: TRBJ1-2
CDR3aa: CSVPGQANYGYTF
CDR3nt: TGCAGCGTCCCGGGACAGGCTAACTATGGCTACACCTTC

len: 14
abundance: NA
v_gene: TRBV28
d_gene: NA
j_gene: TRBJ2-5
CDR3aa: CASSSTTGQETQYF
CDR3nt: TGTGCCAGCAGCTCGACCACAGGGCAAGAGACCCAGTACTTC

len: 15
abundance: NA
v_gene: TRBV6-5
d_gene: TRBD1
j_gene: TRBJ1-2
CDR3aa: CASRPYGTGRGGYTF
CDR3nt: TGTGCCAGCAGACCCTATGGGACAGGGAGGGGTGGCTACACCTTC

len: 14
abundance: NA
v_gene: TRBV27
d_gene: TRBD1
j_gene: TRBJ2-5
CDR3aa: CASSLRGREETQYF
CDR3nt: TGTGCCAGCAGTTTAAGGGGGCGAGAGGAGACCCAGTACTTC

len: 16
abundance: many
v_gene: TRBV6-6
d_gene: TRBD1
j_gene: TRBJ1-1
CDR3aa: CASSYAQDRGYTEAFF
CDR3nt: TGTGCCAGCAGTTACGCCCAGGACAGGGGGTACACTGAAGCTTTCTTT

len: 11
abundance: once
v_gene: TRBV20-1
d_gene: TRBD2
j_gene: TRBJ2-1
CDR3aa: CSAGLAGGRFF
CDR3nt: TGCAGTGCTGGACTAGCGGGGGGTCGGTTCTTC

len: 12
abundance: NA
v_gene: TRBV5-5
d_gene: NA
j_gene: TRBJ2-4
CDR3aa: CASSVDRNIQYF
CDR3nt: TGTGCCAGCAGCGTTGACAGGAACATTCAGTACTTC

len: 16
abundance: NA
v_gene: TRBV9
d_gene: NA
j_gene: TRBJ2-1
CDR3aa: CASSGRGTYSYNEQFF
CDR3nt: TGTGCCAGCAGCGGACGGGGGACCTACTCCTACAATGAGCAGTTCTTC

len: 16
abundance: NA
v_gene: TRBV2
d_gene: TRBD1
j_gene: TRBJ2-7
CDR3aa: CASSEGGQAFNYEQYF
CDR3nt: TGTGCCAGCAGTGAAGGGGGACAGGCCTTCAATTACGAGCAGTACTTC

len: 15
abundance: NA
v_gene: TRBV29-1
d_gene: TRBD1
j_gene: TRBJ2-7
CDR3aa: CSGSTLHRGTYEQYF
CDR3nt: TGCAGCGGATCTACTCTCCACAGGGGGACCTACGAGCAGTACTTC

len: 14
abundance: NA
v_gene: TRBV30
d_gene: TRBD2
j_gene: TRBJ2-7
CDR3aa: CAWSAAGGPYEQYF
CDR3nt: TGTGCCTGGAGTGCGGCGGGGGGACCCTACGAGCAGTACTTC

len: 14
abundance: once
v_gene: TRBV5-1
d_gene: TRBD1
j_gene: TRBJ1-4
CDR3aa: CASSLGQGSEKLFF
CDR3nt: TGCGCCAGCAGCTTGGGACAGGGGAGTGAAAAACTGTTTTTT

len: 14
abundance: NA
v_gene: TRBV2
d_gene: NA
j_gene: TRBJ1-2
CDR3aa: CASSYTQASAGYTF
CDR3nt: TGTGCCAGCAGTTATACACAGGCTTCGGCTGGCTACACCTTC

len: 12
abundance: NA
v_gene: TRBV7-9
d_gene: NA
j_gene: TRBJ1-6
CDR3aa: CASSLENSPLHF
CDR3nt: TGTGCCAGCAGCTTGGAGAATTCACCCCTCCACTTT

len: 19
abundance: NA
v_gene: TRBV7-3
d_gene: TRBD2
j_gene: TRBJ2-2
CDR3aa: CASSLTPSGGPAYTGELFF
CDR3nt: TGTGCCAGCAGCTTAACCCCTAGCGGGGGGCCGGCGTACACCGGGGAGCTGTTTTTT

len: 15
abundance: NA
v_gene: TRBV4-3
d_gene: TRBD1
j_gene: TRBJ1-2
CDR3aa: CASSPRKGQDYGYTF
CDR3nt: TGCGCCAGCAGCCCTCGAAAGGGACAGGATTATGGCTACACCTTC

len: 12
abundance: NA
v_gene: TRBV30
d_gene: NA
j_gene: TRBJ1-1
CDR3aa: CAWNSMNTEAFF
CDR3nt: TGTGCCTGGAACAGTATGAACACTGAAGCTTTCTTT

len: 13
abundance: NA
v_gene: TRBV12-3/TRBV12-4
d_gene: TRBD2
j_gene: TRBJ2-5
CDR3aa: CASSPGLAETQYF
CDR3nt: TGTGCCAGCAGCCCGGGACTAGCAGAGACCCAGTACTTC

len: 15
abundance: NA
v_gene: TRBV27
d_gene: NA
j_gene: TRBJ1-3
CDR3aa: CASKQGSMLGNTIYF
CDR3nt: TGTGCCAGCAAACAGGGTAGTATGCTCGGAAACACCATATATTTT

len: 16
abundance: NA
v_gene: TRBV18
d_gene: NA
j_gene: TRBJ1-3
CDR3aa: CASSPTDSSRGNTIYF
CDR3nt: TGTGCCAGCTCACCTACGGACTCGAGCCGTGGAAACACCATATATTTT

len: 13
abundance: NA
v_gene: TRBV24-1
d_gene: NA
j_gene: TRBJ2-7
CDR3aa: CATSEPLGYEQYF
CDR3nt: TGTGCCACCAGTGAGCCTCTAGGATACGAGCAGTACTTC

len: 14
abundance: NA
v_gene: TRBV2
d_gene: NA
j_gene: TRBJ1-2
CDR3aa: CASTQTFTNYGYTF
CDR3nt: TGTGCCAGCACGCAGACTTTTACTAACTATGGCTACACCTTC

len: 13
abundance: once
v_gene: TRBV11-3
d_gene: NA
j_gene: TRBJ1-1
CDR3aa: CASSLRRNTEAFF
CDR3nt: TGTGCCAGCAGCCTAAGGAGGAACACTGAAGCTTTCTTT

len: 13
abundance: few
v_gene: TRBV3-1/TRBV3-2
d_gene: NA
j_gene: TRBJ2-5
CDR3aa: CASSARTGETQYF
CDR3nt: TGTGCCAGCAGCGCCAGGACGGGGGAGACCCAGTACTTC

len: 15
abundance: NA
v_gene: TRBV13
d_gene: TRBD2
j_gene: TRBJ2-7
CDR3aa: CASSLGPAGGYEQYF
CDR3nt: TGTGCCAGCAGCTTAGGCCCAGCGGGGGGTTACGAGCAGTACTTC

len: 14
abundance: NA
v_gene: TRBV7-2
d_gene: NA
j_gene: TRBJ2-7
CDR3aa: CASRPRAVREEQYF
CDR3nt: TGTGCCAGCAGACCAAGGGCAGTCCGGGAGGAGCAGTACTTC

len: 12
abundance: NA
v_gene: TRBV11-3
d_gene: TRBD2
j_gene: TRBJ2-7
CDR3aa: CASSYGGGEQYF
CDR3nt: TGTGCCAGCAGCTACGGGGGGGGCGAGCAGTACTTC

len: 13
abundance: NA
v_gene: TRBV10-3
d_gene: TRBD2
j_gene: TRBJ2-1
CDR3aa: CAIRGGMRSEQFF
CDR3nt: TGTGCCATACGGGGGGGCATGAGAAGTGAGCAGTTCTTC

len: 18
abundance: NA
v_gene: TRBV19
d_gene: TRBD2
j_gene: TRBJ2-1
CDR3aa: CASSIGPPGGGLYNEQFF
CDR3nt: TGTGCCAGTAGTATAGGTCCTCCGGGCGGGGGGTTATACAATGAGCAGTTCTTC